This T cell receptor beta chain is from a study of blood T cells in healthy people across ages. Broader study findings: The CMV status of each donor remained undetermined, and this could have confounded shifts in expanded clonotypes.

Then a second PCR, running roughly 7 to 11 cycles, was carried out with a sample-barcoded 5' primer and a J-beta primer mix. TCRdb itself ran the 5' RACE reads through MiXCR, one entry per CDR3 protein. Among some 760,000 distinct CDR3 sequences listed, roughly 25% were seen once. In the case of this clonotype: Its specificity is not known.

This CDR3 contains 12 residues. The germline CDR1 and CDR2 sequences are MDHEN and SYDVKM. V lost 3 bases to trimming and J lost 16 bases, with 16 bases between them. These data were likewise used in another study, on T cells of mothers and their children. Per that study: Versus unrelated pairs, overlap was slightly higher in related mother-child pairs, without reaching significance.

The TCR sequence derives from a boy aged 5 to 17 in good health. Source material: blood. The chain couples TRBV28 to TRBJ2-4; D is unresolved. The CDR3 coding sequence is TGTGCCAGCAGTTTCCAACTTCAAAGGTATTACTTC. Its translation is CASSFQLQRYYF.